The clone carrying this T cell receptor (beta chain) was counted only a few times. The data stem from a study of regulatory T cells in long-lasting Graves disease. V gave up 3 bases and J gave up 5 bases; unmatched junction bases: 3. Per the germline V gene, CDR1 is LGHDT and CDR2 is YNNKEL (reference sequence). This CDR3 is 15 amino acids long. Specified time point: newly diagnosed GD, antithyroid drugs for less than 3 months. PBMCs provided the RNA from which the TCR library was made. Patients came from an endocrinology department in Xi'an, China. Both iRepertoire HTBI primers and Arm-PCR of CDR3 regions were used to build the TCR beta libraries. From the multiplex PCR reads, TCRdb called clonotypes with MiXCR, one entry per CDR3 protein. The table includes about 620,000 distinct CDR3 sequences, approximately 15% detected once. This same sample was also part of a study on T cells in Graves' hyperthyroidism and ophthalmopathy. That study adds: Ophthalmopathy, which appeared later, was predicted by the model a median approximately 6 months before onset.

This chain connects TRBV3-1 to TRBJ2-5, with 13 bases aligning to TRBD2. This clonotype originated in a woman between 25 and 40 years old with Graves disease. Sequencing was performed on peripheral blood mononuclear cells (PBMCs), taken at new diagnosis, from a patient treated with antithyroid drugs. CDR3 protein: CASSHLTSGGETQYF. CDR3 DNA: TGTGCCAGCAGCCATTTGACTAGCGGGGGGGAGACCCAGTACTTC.